Below, 6 T cell receptor beta chains from the same sample are listed, as sequenced in a study of CD8+CD57+ T cells in acquired aplastic anemia. For sequencing, patients were chosen who had shown expansion of CD8+CD57+ cells by flow cytometry. The study profiled TCR beta VDJ and CDR3 using genomic DNA as template. TCRdb redid the calling of the reads with MiXCR, one entry per CDR3 protein. The sample gives some 170,000 distinct CDR3 sequences, 71% of which show up once; approximately 48% is in the top ten. Sequencing was performed on sorted CD4+, CD8+, or CD8+CD57+ T cells (not recorded which) from PBMCs. The source of these receptors is a human donor with aplastic anemia.

In DNA, the CDR3 is TGTGCCAGCAGTTCGGGACAGGGCCCTAGCAATCAGCCCCAGCATTTT. This codes for CASSSGQGPSNQPQHF. The V call is TRBV25-1, the J call TRBJ1-5, with 9 bases lining up with TRBD1. Trimming at V came to 5 bases and at J to 0 bases, leaving 5 bases not matched to a gene. This CDR3 is 16 amino acids long. The germline CDR1 and CDR2 sequences are MGHDK and SYGVNS.

This sequence joins TRBV6-2 or TRBV6-3 and TRBJ2-3; no firm D call. There are 13 residues in the CDR3. The germline V gene encodes CDR1 MNHEY and CDR2 SVGEGT. Between the trimmed V and J ends, which lost 4 bases and 2 bases, there was a span of 7 bases. CDR3 DNA sequence: TGTGCCAGCAGTTTCCTGGACACAGATACGCAGTATTTT. It translates to CASSFLDTDTQYF.

This clonotype was counted between two and nine times. The chain is built from TRBV10-2 and TRBJ2-7; D may correspond to TRBD1 or TRBD2 (6 bases each). CDR3 size: 14 residues. Germline CDR1 and CDR2: WSHSY and SAAADI. Trimming pared 3 bases from V and 3 bases from J, leaving 12 bases between. The CDR3 sequence is CASSEGGSLYEQYF. The CDR3 region has the DNA TGCGCCAGCAGTGAAGGGGGGTCCCTCTACGAGCAGTACTTC.

The chain recombines TRBV4-1 with TRBJ1-2; no clear D. The CDR3 contains 15 residues. V was clipped by 0 bases and J by 2 bases, with 10 bases between them. CDR1 and CDR2 from the germline V gene are MGHRA and YSYEKL. The CDR3 DNA sequence: TGCGCCAGCAGCCAAGACCGGTCCTTCAACTATGGCTACACCTTC. As protein: CASSQDRSFNYGYTF.

This clonotype came up once. The CDR3 loop is CASSLGQGWGYTF. The CDR3 bases are TGTGCCAGCAGCTTAGGGCAGGGCTGGGGCTACACCTTC. The V call is TRBV7-2, the J call TRBJ1-2; D is possibly TRBD1 (5 bases). V lost 1 base and J 8 bases, leaving 11 bases between the germline ends. This CDR3 region has 13 residues. Germline-derived CDR1 and CDR2 are SGHTA and FQGNSA.

The chain uses TRBV2 and TRBJ2-2; TRBD2 is a possible D gene (6 bases). The germline V gene encodes CDR1 SNHLY and CDR2 FYNNEI. With 11 bases removed from V and 12 bases from J, the gap between germline ends came to 16 bases. CDR3 length: 11 residues. The CDR3 region has the DNA TGTGCCCCACGGACGGGGGAAAAGCTGTTTTTT. This encodes CAPRTGEKLFF.